Following are 5 T cell receptor beta chains from one sample sequenced in a study of PD-1 blockade in mismatch repair-deficient tumors (dated by TCRdb to about 2017). Libraries were prepared through the immunoSEQ multiplex PCR assay. In TCRdb, the immuneACCESS table is reduced to in-frame sequences with V and J assigned. These tables do not hold every clone; where another copy was compared, an unresolved V gene accounts for under half, and the others remain unexplained. The sample data list around 30,000 clones, and approximately 84% of these were observed just once. Approximately 3.6% of the sample belongs to the ten largest clones. The sequencing used PBMCs, collected 6 weeks after starting pembrolizumab. All receptors derive from an adult with mismatch repair-deficient cancer.

The genes are TRBV6-1 and TRBJ2-2, with TRBD2 matching over 16 bases. The CDR3 loop spans 15 amino acids. V lost 6 bases and J lost 6; bases outside the gene matches: 1. Germline V gene sequence: CDR1 MNHNS, CDR2 SASEGT. CDR3: CASRGLAGGPGELFF. The CDR3 coding sequence is TGTGCCAGCAGGGGACTAGCGGGAGGGCCCGGGGAGCTGTTTTTT.

The V call is TRBV7-2, the J call TRBJ2-5; D possibly corresponds to TRBD1 (5 bases). The CDR3 is made up of 13 amino acids. V was cut by 1 base and J by 3 bases, with 6 bases left in between. Germline loops: CDR1 SGHTA, CDR2 FQGNSA. CDR3 DNA sequence: TGTGCCAGCAGCTTAGTCAGGGAAGAGACCCAGTACTTC. Translating gives CASSLVREETQYF.

The chain links TRBV11-2 to TRBJ2-2; D may be TRBD2 (6 bases). Germline V gene lookup returns CDR1 SGHAT and CDR2 FQNNGV. CDR3 length equals 11 residues. V lost 6 bases and J 8 bases, leaving 7 bases between the germline ends. The CDR3 protein is CASRGRGELFF. The CDR3 DNA sequence: TGTGCCAGCAGGGGGAGGGGGGAGCTGTTTTTT.

The chain recombines TRBV29-1 with TRBJ2-7, with D perhaps matching TRBD2 (6 bases). The CDR3 length is 13 residues. Trimming took 6 bases from V and 2 from J, leaving 14 bases between them. Germline CDR1 and CDR2: SQVTM and ANQGSEA. CDR3 in amino acids: CSVGTANTYEQYF. The CDR3 bases are TGCAGCGTCGGGACTGCTAATACCTACGAGCAGTACTTC.

This chain connects TRBV7-9 to TRBJ2-5; the match to TRBD1 covers 9 bases. Trimming took 3 bases from V and 7 from J; bases not matched to a gene: 9. This CDR3 has 15 amino acids. The germline V gene has CDR1 SEHNR and CDR2 FQNEAQ (reference sequence). The CDR3 DNA reads TGTGCCAGCAGCTTCCGGGACAGGGCCTCCGGGACCCAGTACTTC. As protein: CASSFRDRASGTQYF.